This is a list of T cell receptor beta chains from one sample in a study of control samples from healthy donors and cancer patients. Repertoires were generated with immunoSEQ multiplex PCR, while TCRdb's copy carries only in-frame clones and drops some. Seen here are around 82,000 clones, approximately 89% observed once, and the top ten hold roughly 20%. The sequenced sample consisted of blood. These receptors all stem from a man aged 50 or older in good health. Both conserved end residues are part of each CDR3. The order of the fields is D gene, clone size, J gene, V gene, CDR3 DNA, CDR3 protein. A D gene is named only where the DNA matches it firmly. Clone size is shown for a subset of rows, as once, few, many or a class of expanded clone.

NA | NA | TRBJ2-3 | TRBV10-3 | TGTGCCATCAGTGAGTCAACAGGAACAGATACGCAGTATTTT | CAISESTGTDTQYF
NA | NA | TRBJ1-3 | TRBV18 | TGTGCCAGCTCACCCTACAGGGAAGGAAACACCATATATTTT | CASSPYREGNTIYF
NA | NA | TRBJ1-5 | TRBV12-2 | TGTGCAAGTCGTCCGTCGGACAGTAGCAATCAGCCCCAGCATTTT | CASRPSDSSNQPQHF
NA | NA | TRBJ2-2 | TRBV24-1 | TGTGCCACCAGTGATGGGATCCTACCCCCAGGGGAGCTGTTTTTT | CATSDGILPPGELFF
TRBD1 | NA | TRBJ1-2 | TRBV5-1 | TGCGCCAGCAGCTTGGATGGCAGGGGGCTATCTGACTATGGCTACACCTTC | CASSLDGRGLSDYGYTF
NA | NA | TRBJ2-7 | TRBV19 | TGTGCCAGTAGTAAGGGGGAATACGAGCAGTACTTC | CASSKGEYEQYF
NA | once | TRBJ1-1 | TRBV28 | TGTGCCAGCAGGGGGGCGGGACTCTCGAACACTGAAGCTTTCTTT | CASRGAGLSNTEAFF
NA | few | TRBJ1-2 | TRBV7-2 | TGTGCCAGCAGCTTAGGGGGGGCGTCAGGCTACACCTTC | CASSLGGASGYTF
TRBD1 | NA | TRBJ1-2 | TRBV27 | TGTGCCAGCAGTTTATCCCCTCAGACAGGGAACTACACCTTC | CASSLSPQTGNYTF
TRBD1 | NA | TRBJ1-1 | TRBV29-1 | TGCAGCGTTCGACAGGGAAGGAACACTGAAGCTTTCTTT | CSVRQGRNTEAFF
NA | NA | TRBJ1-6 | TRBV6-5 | TGTGCCAGCAGTTACCAGACAGGACTGAATTCACCCCTCCACTTT | CASSYQTGLNSPLHF
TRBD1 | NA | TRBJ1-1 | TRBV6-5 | TGTGCCAGCCGTCAGACAGGGGGCACTGAAGCTTTCTTT | CASRQTGGTEAFF
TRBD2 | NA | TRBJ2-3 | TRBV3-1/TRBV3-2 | TGTGCCAGCAGCCACCCCGAGGGCCTAGCGGGAGGTAGCACAGATACGCAGTATTTT | CASSHPEGLAGGSTDTQYF
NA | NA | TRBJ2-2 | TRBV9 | TGTGCCAGCAGCTTAGCTGGGGCGGGGAACGGGGAGCTGTTTTTT | CASSLAGAGNGELFF
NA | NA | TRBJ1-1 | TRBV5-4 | TGTGCCAGCAGCCACAGGACAGCGAACACTGAAGCTTTCTTT | CASSHRTANTEAFF
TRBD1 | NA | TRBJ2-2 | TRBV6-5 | TGTGCCAGCAAAAGGACAGGGAACACCGGGGAGCTGTTTTTT | CASKRTGNTGELFF